Presented here are 3 T cell receptor beta chains from one specimen sequenced in a study of beta chain features in type 1 diabetes. Overall study results and limits: Moderately but significantly shorter TCRB CDR3s were found in Type 1 diabetes patients in all four CD4+ subsets.

Sequenced material consisted of expressed TCRB transcripts (all of the isolated RNA was reverse transcribed). This table comes from immunoSEQ multiplex PCR, and its TCRdb copy is limited to in-frame clones, with some not included. The data show roughly 400,000 clones, with 9.5% to 10% seen just once and around 0.66% held by the top ten. No antigen is known for these receptors. The specimen sequenced was central memory CD4+ T cells from blood. These receptors were taken from a man in his thirties or forties with type 1 diabetes.

The sample holds many counts of this clone. The V call is TRBV5-6, the J call TRBJ2-7; perhaps TRBD1 as D (6 bases). V was trimmed by 2 bases and J by 0 bases, leaving 12 bases between them. Germline V gives CDR1 SGHDT, CDR2 YYEEEE. The CDR3 consists of 15 residues. CDR3 protein: CASSFLQGLSYEQYF. The CDR3 DNA reads TGTGCCAGCAGCTTTCTACAGGGTCTCTCCTACGAGCAGTACTTC.

This clone was recorded many times. The chain recombines TRBV19 with TRBJ2-2; possible D gene TRBD1, 6 bases. The CDR3 spans 13 residues. Germline CDR1 is LNHDA and CDR2 is SQIVND (reference sequence). V was pared by 7 bases and J by 6 bases, with 12 bases between. CDR3 region: CASNYREAGELFF. Here the CDR3 DNA reads TGTGCCAGTAATTACAGGGAAGCCGGGGAGCTGTTTTTT.

This clone came up a few times. The V call is TRBV27, the J call TRBJ2-1; 8 bases agree with TRBD1. The CDR3 covers 14 residues. The V segment lost 3 bases and the J segment 7 bases; nucleotides outside the gene matches: 5. CDR1 is MNHEY, CDR2 SMNVEV, per germline (reference sequence). The CDR3: CASSFQGARNEQFF. In DNA, the CDR3 is TGTGCCAGCAGTTTTCAGGGGGCGAGGAATGAGCAGTTCTTC.